What follows are 19 T cell receptor beta chains derived from one specimen sequenced in a study of technical replicates of blood from four donors. Clones were sequenced by immunoSEQ multiplex PCR, and TCRdb holds only the in-frame ones, with some missing. This sample yields tens of thousands of clones, of which 75% to 95% are seen a single time; 0.27% belongs to the top ten. The sample was T cells isolated from PBMCs. The receptors shown here come from a human donor in good health.

J is TRBJ1-2 and V is TRBV28, with TRBD1 matching over 9 bases. Trimming removed 5 bases from V and 5 bases from J; junction bases left unmatched: 9. Germline assignment: CDR1 MDHEN and CDR2 SYDVKM. This CDR3 has 15 amino acids. The CDR3 DNA reads TGTGCCAGCAGTGGTAATACAGGGGGCAGGTATGGCTACACCTTC. This translates into CASSGNTGGRYGYTF.

This clone was seen a handful of times. The chain couples TRBV7-9 to TRBJ1-5; 10 bases are shared with TRBD1. CDR1 and CDR2 (germline): SEHNR, FQNEAQ (reference sequence). J was trimmed by 2 bases and V by 2 bases; bases with no gene match: 12. The CDR3 totals 19 residues. The CDR3 here is CASSLFPGQGPMGNQPQHF. The CDR3 bases are TGTGCCAGCAGCTTATTCCCGGGACAGGGGCCGATGGGCAATCAGCCCCAGCATTTT.

CDR3 DNA sequence: TGCGCCAGCAGAGATACCGGGACAGGGTTCGGCTACACCTTC. As protein: CASRDTGTGFGYTF. The rearrangement uses TRBV10-2 and TRBJ1-2; 9 bases line up with TRBD1. This CDR3 comprises 14 residues. CDR1 and CDR2 (germline): WSHSY, SAAADI. V lost 6 bases and J lost 8; bases outside the gene matches: 10.

This rearrangement joins TRBV5-6 to TRBJ1-2, with D perhaps TRBD1 (6 bases). This CDR3 comprises 14 residues. The germline V gene has CDR1 SGHDT and CDR2 YYEEEE. Between the trimmed V and J ends, which lost 1 base and 8 bases, there was a span of 15 bases. Here the CDR3 DNA reads TGTGCCAGCAGCTTGCGGTCGCGGGGGCAGGGCTACACCTTC. It yields the protein CASSLRSRGQGYTF.

The chain uses TRBV11-2 and TRBJ2-2; 10 nucleotides agree with TRBD2. The CDR3 covers 16 residues. The germline CDR1 and CDR2 sequences are SGHAT and FQNNGV. Trimming took 6 bases from V and 0 from J; bases not matched to a gene: 4. CDR3 protein: CASRLTSGPNTGELFF. CDR3 nucleotide sequence: TGTGCCAGCAGACTGACTAGCGGGCCGAACACCGGGGAGCTGTTTTTT.

The chain links TRBV19 to TRBJ2-1; the match to TRBD2 covers 9 bases. CDR1 and CDR2 from the germline V gene are LNHDA and SQIVND (reference sequence). CDR3 length: 16 residues. Unmatched junction bases numbered 7, after V lost 4 bases and J lost 3 bases. This CDR3 is CASSREAGGIYNEQFF. For the CDR3, the DNA is TGTGCCAGTAGTAGGGAGGCGGGGGGGATCTACAATGAGCAGTTCTTC.

The rearrangement links TRBV5-1 to TRBJ2-7; D perhaps matches TRBD2 (6 bases). Germline loops: CDR1 SGHRS, CDR2 YFSETQ. V lost 0 bases and J 2 bases, leaving 12 bases between the germline ends. The CDR3 totals 15 residues. CDR3 region: CASSLVVGGTYEQYF. The CDR3 DNA follows: TGCGCCAGCAGCTTGGTGGTGGGGGGAACCTACGAGCAGTACTTC.

This chain links TRBV6-5 with TRBJ1-2; a weak D match, TRBD1 (5 bases). V gave up 4 bases and J gave up 3 bases, with 12 bases separating them. Germline assignment: CDR1 MNHEY and CDR2 SVGAGI. This CDR3 is 14 amino acids long. The CDR3 DNA is TGTGCCAGCAGTTTCCGGGGGAACGACTATGGCTACACCTTC. The encoded protein is CASSFRGNDYGYTF.

The chain combines TRBV2 with TRBJ2-3; 7 positions match TRBD2. CDR1 SNHLY and CDR2 FYNNEI come from the germline V gene. The J segment lost 1 base and the V segment lost 7 bases, leaving 5 bases of the junction unmatched. The CDR3 loop spans 14 amino acids. CDR3 nucleotides: TGTGCCAGCACTGAGCGGGGACGCACAGATACGCAGTATTTT. Amino acids: CASTERGRTDTQYF. Using reference TRBV2 and TRBJ2-3 for the parts outside the CDR3, the full variable domain is EPEVTQTPSHQVTQMGQEVILRCVPISNHLYFYWYRQILGQKVEFLVSFYNNEISEKSEIFDDQFSVERPDGSNFTLKIRSTKLEDSAMYFCASTERGRTDTQYFGPGTRLTVL.

Only a few counts were recorded for this clone. J is TRBJ2-2 and V is TRBV7-8; 9 bases align to TRBD2. This CDR3 has 14 residues. Germline CDR1 is SGHVS and CDR2 is FQNEAQ. The junction had 4 bases not matched to a gene; V was cut back by 8 bases and J by 3 bases. CDR3 loop: CASGGLAHTGELFF. As DNA, the CDR3 is TGTGCCAGCGGGGGACTAGCTCACACCGGGGAGCTGTTTTTT.

V gene TRBV29-1 combines with J gene TRBJ2-5; 11 bases fit TRBD1. With 2 bases clipped from V and 5 bases from J, the junction kept 1 base outside the gene matches. The CDR3 has 13 amino acids. CDR1 and CDR2 from the germline V gene are SQVTM and ANQGSEA. CDR3 sequence (DNA): TGCAGCGTTGAAAGGGACAGGGGGGAGACCCAGTACTTC. Protein sequence: CSVERDRGETQYF.

This clone occurred once. The V call is TRBV5-1, the J call TRBJ2-1; TRBD1 matches at 8 bases. CDR3 size: 17 residues. Trimming at V came to 4 bases and at J to 10 bases, leaving 19 bases not matched to a gene. The germline V gene encodes CDR1 SGHRS and CDR2 YFSETQ. CDR3 sequence reads: CASSPGTGANPAWEQFF. DNA of the CDR3: TGCGCCAGCAGCCCTGGGACAGGTGCTAACCCGGCGTGGGAGCAGTTCTTC.

The chain recombines TRBV5-1 with TRBJ2-3; 8 bases are shared with TRBD2. There are 14 residues in the CDR3. CDR1 is SGHRS and CDR2 is YFSETQ in the germline V gene. V dropped 2 bases and J dropped 3; count of bases not matched to a gene: 2. The CDR3 reads CASSFGGGTDTQYF. In DNA form, the CDR3 reads TGCGCCAGCAGCTTCGGGGGGGGAACAGATACGCAGTATTTT.

V usage is TRBV5-6 and J usage is TRBJ2-7; possibly TRBD2 for D (5 bases). V lost 4 bases, J lost 3 bases, and 11 bases lay in between. The CDR3 loop spans 13 amino acids. Germline V gives CDR1 SGHDT, CDR2 YYEEEE. The CDR3 loop is CASSEGVNYEQYF. As DNA, the CDR3 is TGTGCCAGCAGCGAGGGAGTCAACTACGAGCAGTACTTC.

V usage is TRBV5-4 and J usage is TRBJ2-6; 11 bases align to TRBD1. Germline CDR1 is SGHNT and CDR2 is YYREEE (reference sequence). The J segment lost 2 bases and the V segment lost 5 bases, leaving 9 bases of the junction unmatched. The CDR3 loop spans 18 amino acids. This chain's CDR3 is CASRYGQGALAGANVLTF. In DNA form, the CDR3 reads TGTGCCAGCAGATACGGACAGGGGGCGTTAGCTGGGGCCAACGTCCTGACTTTC. The whole variable domain, remainder taken from reference TRBV5-4 and TRBJ2-6, is ETGVTQSPTHLIKTRGQQVTLRCSSQSGHNTVSWYQQALGQGPQFIFQYYREEENGRGNFPPRFSGLQFPNYSSELNVNALELDDSALYLCASRYGQGALAGANVLTFGAGSRLTVL.

CDR3 amino acids: CASSQTAVFPGQASSGGGYTF. For the CDR3, the DNA is TGTGCCAGCAGCCAGACGGCGGTTTTCCCGGGACAGGCTTCCTCTGGGGGCGGCTACACCTTC. This rearrangement joins TRBV13 to TRBJ1-2; 8 positions agree with TRBD1. Germline V CDR1 and CDR2: PRHDT, FYEKMQ (reference sequence). J gave up 8 bases and V 5 bases, and 31 bases lay outside the gene matches. The CDR3 sequence is 21 residues long.

In its sample, this clone was seen once. The rearrangement links TRBV6-5 to TRBJ2-1, with 12 bases aligning to TRBD2. Germline V gene data show CDR1 as MNHEY and CDR2 as SVGAGI. V lost 7 bases and J lost 9; bases outside the gene matches: 7. The CDR3 extends over 14 amino acids. CDR3 in DNA: TGTGCCAGCAACCTACTAGCGGGAGGTGCTGAGCAGTTCTTC. Amino acids: CASNLLAGGAEQFF.

This clone showed up just once. This chain joins TRBV27 and TRBJ2-7, with 10 positions matching TRBD1. The germline CDR1 and CDR2 sequences are MNHEY and SMNVEV (reference sequence). The CDR3 contains 17 residues. Trimming at V came to 2 bases and at J to 4 bases, leaving 11 bases not matched to a gene. This chain's CDR3 is CASSLRPGQGLPYEQYF. CDR3 bases: TGTGCCAGCAGTTTAAGGCCGGGACAGGGGCTCCCTTACGAGCAGTACTTC.

V gene TRBV6-1 combines with J gene TRBJ2-2; the D gene is possibly TRBD2 (6 bases). V shed 7 bases and J shed 4 bases, with 13 bases lying between them. This CDR3 is built from 14 residues. Germline V gene sequence: CDR1 MNHNS, CDR2 SASEGT. For the CDR3, the DNA is TGTGCCAGCACCCGCGGGGTTTCCACCGGGGAGCTGTTTTTT. Protein sequence: CASTRGVSTGELFF.